Listed below are T cell receptor beta chains from one sample, sequenced in a study of T cell repertoires and Cas9 in healthy adults. Method: immunoSEQ multiplex PCR; TCRdb's copy keeps in-frame clones and lacks some. Of 13,000 to 15,000 clones in the sample, 85% to 90% were seen once. Sequencing was performed on Tregs (CD4+, CD25+, CD127-, CD137-, CD154-) from PBMCs; culture status not recorded. The receptors originated from a human donor in good health. Each CDR3 is given with its conserved first and last residue. Each record gives: V gene, J gene, CDR3 protein.

TRBV18,TRBJ1-1,CASSPSILGPNTEAFF
TRBV4-2,TRBJ2-3,CASSQATSGRADTQYF
TRBV6-1,TRBJ1-5,CALGGLWNQPQHF
TRBV18,TRBJ2-5,CASSPPGDKETQYF
TRBV4-1,TRBJ2-3,CASSQGRAGADTQYF
TRBV5-6,TRBJ2-2,CASSAPPGQGNTGELFF
TRBV6-5,TRBJ2-2,CASRTNTGELFF
TRBV4-3,TRBJ2-3,CASSQVSSTDTQYF
TRBV27,TRBJ2-5,CASRDQQGAGTQYF
TRBV29-1,TRBJ1-2,CSVVGMYGYTF
TRBV11-2,TRBJ2-1,CASSPRSGAYNEQFF
TRBV9,TRBJ2-3,CASSVGGTDTQYF
TRBV28,TRBJ1-1,CASSLGEVLNTEAFF
TRBV7-9,TRBJ2-2,CASSLNLVSTRTGELFF
TRBV5-1,TRBJ2-5,CASSFRRQETQYF
TRBV6-5,TRBJ1-1,CASRMTVNTEAFF
TRBV29-1,TRBJ2-5,CSVEPRGGGETQYF
TRBV12-5,TRBJ2-5,CASTRTFQETQYF